This TCR beta chain came from a study of shared clonotypes between healthy human individuals. Background on the study: Plates per donor: three CD4 naive, three CD4 memory, two CD8 naive, one CD8 memory.

Overall study results and limits: Clonotype sharing among donors, it was expected, would be affected by sequencing depth. All-four-donor shared clonotypes had higher generation probabilities than non-shared clonotypes did.

Per the authors' pipeline: ImmunoSEQ only sent back junction sequences with no quality scores, so filtering was done differently. Some clones are missing from TCRdb's copy, which holds only in-frame ones; the method was immunoSEQ multiplex PCR. That table is the source of V, J and clone size, and D and trimming were worked out from the DNA. The sample gives almost 700,000 clones, around 90% of which show up once; 24% is in the top ten. Note on this clone: The antigen is undetermined.

Naive CD8 cells comprised CD45RO-negative, CCR7-positively selected cells, excluding terminally differentiated effector memory CD45RA+ cells. V gave up 9 bases and J gave up 4 bases; unmatched junction bases: 9. The CDR3 runs 15 residues. CDR1 and CDR2 (germline): MGHRA, YSYEKL. This rearrangement joins TRBV4-1 to TRBJ2-5; 12 nucleotides match TRBD2. The sequence derives from a man younger than 40 in good health. Sequencing input: naive CD8+ T cells sorted from blood. CDR3 sequence (DNA): TGCGCCAGTACATCGGGACTAGCGGGTATAGAGACCCAGTACTTC. This codes for CASTSGLAGIETQYF.